Listed here are 21 T cell receptor beta chains from one sample, sequenced in a study of technical replicates of blood from a few donors (dated by TCRdb to about 2017). The library was built by means of the immunoSEQ multiplex PCR assay. Here the immuneACCESS table is served through TCRdb, limited to in-frame sequences with V and J called. Missing clones are a known gap in these copies; in checked studies unresolved V genes cover under half, and the rest lacks a known reason. Recorded for this sample are 55,000 to 75,000 clones; about 94% of them occurred a single time. The ten most abundant clones make up around 4.2% of the sample. The specimen was PBMCs. These receptors were obtained from a human donor in good health. Some clones in this sample may be carry-over from other donors' samples.

The chain's CDR3 is CASGRGGETQYF. The CDR3 DNA sequence: TGTGCCAGCGGCAGGGGAGGGGAGACCCAGTACTTC. This rearrangement joins TRBV5-8 to TRBJ2-5, with a tentative D call TRBD2 (7 bases). Per the germline V gene, CDR1 is SGHTS and CDR2 is YDEGEE. This CDR3 contains 12 residues. Trimming pared 7 bases from V and 5 bases from J, leaving 12 bases between. The entire variable domain, with the rest obtained from reference TRBV5-8 and TRBJ2-5, is as follows: EAGVTQSPTHLIKTRGQQATLRCSPISGHTSVYWYQQALGLGLQFLLWYDEGEERNRGNFPPRFSGRQFPNYSSELNVNALELEDSALYLCASGRGGETQYFGPGTRLLVL.

The chain carries TRBV4-1 and TRBJ2-5; a weak D match, TRBD1 (5 bases). This CDR3 comprises 14 residues. V was clipped by 5 bases and J by 5 bases, with 15 bases between them. CDR1 and CDR2 from the germline V gene are MGHRA and YSYEKL. The CDR3 region is CASSSQGRRETQYF. The CDR3 DNA reads as TGCGCCAGCAGCTCGCAGGGTCGGCGTGAGACCCAGTACTTC.

CDR3: CASSISGYTGELFF. In DNA form, the CDR3 reads TGTGCCAGTAGTATCTCAGGGTACACCGGGGAGCTGTTTTTT. The chain links TRBV19 to TRBJ2-2; perhaps TRBD1 as D (5 bases). CDR1 and CDR2 from the germline V gene are LNHDA and SQIVND (reference sequence). The CDR3 loop spans 14 amino acids. V was pared by 3 bases and J by 3 bases, with 8 bases between.

The chain employs TRBV18 and TRBJ1-5; possible D gene TRBD1, 6 bases. In germline, CDR1 is KGHSH, CDR2 LQKENI. This CDR3 contains 15 residues. V was shortened by 0 bases and J by 4 bases, with 10 bases between the two germline ends. The CDR3 is CASSPPGRGNQPQHF. The CDR3 nucleotides read TGTGCCAGCTCACCACCAGGGAGGGGGAATCAGCCCCAGCATTTT. Full variable domain (outside the CDR3, taken from reference TRBV18 and TRBJ1-5): NAGVMQNPRHLVRRRGQEARLRCSPMKGHSHVYWYRQLPEEGLKFMVYLQKENIIDESGMPKERFSAEFPKEGPSILRIQQVVRGDSAAYFCASSPPGRGNQPQHFGDGTRLSIL.

The J gene is TRBJ2-3, the V gene TRBV21-1; the table's D call of TRBD1 was not tested on the DNA. TRBV21-1 represents a pseudogene. This CDR3 contains 17 residues. The CDR3 is CASSLGEQKTPNHTQYF. In nucleotides, the CDR3 is TGTGCCAGCAGCCTAGGGGAACAGAAGACCCCGAACCATACGCAGTATTTT.

The chain uses TRBV7-3 and TRBJ2-1; weak D call: TRBD2 (7 bases). The V gene lost 4 bases and the J gene lost 9 bases, with 13 bases spanning the gap. CDR3 length: 13 residues. The V gene's germline CDR1 is SGHTA and CDR2 FQGTGA. CDR3 coding DNA: TGTGCCAGCAGCTGGGGAGGGGGGGCTGAGCAGTTCTTC. Encoded protein: CASSWGGGAEQFF.

The chain employs TRBV2 and TRBJ2-5; 7 bases are shared with TRBD2. CDR3 length: 15 amino acids. V was clipped by 2 bases and J by 3 bases; unmatched bases: 6. Germline V gives CDR1 SNHLY, CDR2 FYNNEI. CDR3 in DNA: TGTGCCAGCAGTGAATGGGACGGACTAGAAGAGACCCAGTACTTC. Translating gives CASSEWDGLEETQYF.

The chain links TRBV6-4 to TRBJ2-7; D is unclear. The V end was cut by 2 bases, the J end by 4 bases, with 6 bases between. Germline values: CDR1 MRHNA, CDR2 SNTAGT. This CDR3 contains 12 residues. CDR3 amino acids: CASSDILYEQYF. The CDR3 nucleotides read TGTGCCAGCAGTGACATCCTTTACGAGCAGTACTTC.

The genes are TRBV6-1 and TRBJ1-3, with a tentative D call TRBD1 (5 bases). V dropped 2 bases and J dropped 0 bases, with 11 bases sitting between them. This CDR3 comprises 16 residues. CDR1 and CDR2 (germline): MNHNS, SASEGT. CDR3 amino acids: CASSELWGGSGNTIYF. In DNA, the CDR3 is TGTGCCAGCAGTGAACTTTGGGGCGGCTCTGGAAACACCATATATTTT.

CDR3 in amino acids: CAAGRVLYNEQFF. DNA of the CDR3: TGTGCCGCGGGGAGGGTCCTCTACAATGAGCAGTTCTTC. V and J are TRBV19 and TRBJ2-1; the match to TRBD2 covers 7 bases. This CDR3 is 13 amino acids long. Trimming at V came to 11 bases and at J to 3 bases, leaving 7 bases not matched to a gene. CDR1 and CDR2 (germline): LNHDA, SQIVND (reference sequence).

The J gene is TRBJ1-3, the V gene TRBV18; 9 bases align to TRBD1. Germline lookup yields CDR1 KGHSH and CDR2 LQKENI. The V gene end was trimmed by 2 bases and the J gene end by 6 bases; junction bases not matched to a gene: 5. The CDR3 spans 15 residues. The DNA of the CDR3 is TGTGCCAGCTCACCAGGGACAGGGCAATTAAACACCATATATTTT. This encodes CASSPGTGQLNTIYF.

CDR3: CASSQLAGGNQPQHF. For the CDR3, the DNA is TGCGCCAGCAGTCAATTGGCAGGGGGCAATCAGCCCCAGCATTTT. The chain combines TRBV23-1 with TRBJ1-5; a weak D match, TRBD1 (6 bases). TRBV23-1 is assigned to the ORF class and has an uncertain function. This CDR3 is built from 15 residues. Trimming took 1 base from V and 2 from J, leaving 9 bases between them.

The chain couples TRBV12-5 to TRBJ2-7; 7 bases agree with TRBD1. Trimming took 2 bases from V and 2 from J; bases not matched to a gene: 0. Looked up from germline, CDR1 is LGHNT and CDR2 is FRNRAP. CDR3 size: 13 residues. The CDR3 nucleotides read TGTGCTAGTGGTTTGCAGGGGGCCTACGAGCAGTACTTC. Its translation: CASGLQGAYEQYF.

This chain joins TRBV5-1 and TRBJ1-4; TRBD1 matches at 7 bases. V trimming: 8 bases; J trimming: 1 base; junction bases outside the gene matches: 5. Germline assignment: CDR1 SGHRS and CDR2 YFSETQ. The CDR3 length is 14 residues. The CDR3 DNA follows: TGCGCCAGTTCTGGGACAGTAACTAATGAAAAACTGTTTTTT. Encoded protein: CASSGTVTNEKLFF.

This clone was seen more than once but under ten times. This chain connects TRBV10-3 to TRBJ1-2, with 10 bases matching TRBD1. The V segment lost 3 bases and the J segment 4 bases; nucleotides outside the gene matches: 11. CDR1 ENHRY and CDR2 SYGVKD come from the germline V gene. The CDR3 runs 17 residues. CDR3 nucleotides: TGTGCCATCAGTGACTCGGACAGGGGGGCTTCTAGCTATGGCTACACCTTC. This gives the protein CAISDSDRGASSYGYTF.

This clone was seen a single time. The rearrangement joins TRBV5-1 to TRBJ1-6; 12 bases agree with TRBD1. The CDR3 totals 15 residues. Germline assignment: CDR1 SGHRS and CDR2 YFSETQ. V lost 4 bases, J lost 9 bases, and 5 bases stayed unmatched. This CDR3 is CASSSGTGGISPLHF. In DNA, the CDR3 is TGCGCCAGCAGCAGCGGGACAGGGGGCATTTCACCCCTCCACTTT.

This chain uses TRBV10-3 with TRBJ2-5; 10 nucleotides line up with TRBD2. V lost 10 bases to trimming and J lost 3 bases; unmatched junction nucleotides: 17. Germline V CDR1 and CDR2: ENHRY, SYGVKD. This CDR3 contains 17 residues. CDR3 DNA sequence: TGTGCCACTAAGACCCTGGCCAGCGGGGGGGATAAAGAGACCCAGTACTTC. This translates into CATKTLASGGDKETQYF.

The J gene is TRBJ1-1, the V gene TRBV5-5; D remains unclear. Deletions cut 4 bases from V and 1 base from J, with 5 bases between. Germline lookup yields CDR1 SGHKS and CDR2 YYEKEE (reference sequence). This CDR3 region has 12 residues. For the CDR3, the DNA is TGTGCCAGCAGCCCCTGGAACACTGAAGCTTTCTTT. Encoded protein: CASSPWNTEAFF.

J is TRBJ2-7 and V is TRBV10-3; 10 nucleotides match TRBD1. The germline CDR1 and CDR2 sequences are ENHRY and SYGVKD. V was pared by 2 bases and J by 5 bases, with 6 bases of the junction left unmatched. CDR3 length: 15 amino acids. The CDR3 protein is CAISERGTGVNEQYF. Here the CDR3 DNA reads TGTGCCATCAGTGAGCGCGGGACAGGGGTCAACGAGCAGTACTTC.

This chain connects TRBV9 to TRBJ2-2; D might be TRBD2 (5 bases). Trimming took off 1 base at V and 6 bases at J, with 13 bases between the two ends. The CDR3 contains 15 residues. Germline V gives CDR1 SGDLS, CDR2 YYNGEE. The CDR3 protein is CASSVRGFEAGELFF. In DNA form, the CDR3 reads TGTGCCAGCAGCGTACGGGGATTTGAAGCCGGGGAGCTGTTTTTT.

The CDR3 sequence is CAAASGSYEQYF. Written as DNA, the CDR3 is TGTGCCGCCGCTAGCGGGAGCTACGAGCAGTACTTC. The V gene is TRBV30, the J gene TRBJ2-7, with TRBD2 matching 10 bases. After removal of 8 bases from V and 3 bases from J, the junction contained 4 bases not matched to a gene. The CDR3 length is 12 residues. Germline V CDR1 and CDR2: GTSNPN, SVGIG (reference sequence). Variable domain in full (rest from reference TRBV30 and TRBJ2-7): SQTIHQWPATLVQPVGSPLSLECTVEGTSNPNLYWYRQAAGRGLQLLFYSVGIGQISSEVPQNLSASRPQDRQFILSSKKLLLSDSGFYLCAAASGSYEQYFGPGTRLTVT.